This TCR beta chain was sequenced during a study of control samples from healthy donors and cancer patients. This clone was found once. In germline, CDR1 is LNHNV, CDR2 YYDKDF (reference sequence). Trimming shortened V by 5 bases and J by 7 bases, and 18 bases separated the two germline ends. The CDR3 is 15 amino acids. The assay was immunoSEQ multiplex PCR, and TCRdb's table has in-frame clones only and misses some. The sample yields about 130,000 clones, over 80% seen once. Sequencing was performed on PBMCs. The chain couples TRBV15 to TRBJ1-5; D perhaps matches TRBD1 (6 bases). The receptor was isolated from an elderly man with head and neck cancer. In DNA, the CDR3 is TGTGCCACCAGCTTTGGACAGCCATTCGAACAGCCCCAGCATTTT. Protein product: CATSFGQPFEQPQHF.